This T cell receptor (beta chain) was captured by sequencing in a study of beta chain features in type 1 diabetes. General observations from the study: When Type 1 diabetes patients were examined, their TCRB CDR3s proved moderately but significantly shorter in all four CD4+ subsets.

This clone was counted a few times. No antigen is known for it. Of the isolated RNA, all was reverse transcribed, and so the sequenced material was expressed TCRB transcripts. Repertoires were generated with immunoSEQ multiplex PCR, while TCRdb's copy carries only in-frame clones and drops some. The data hold under 250,000 clones, with about 14% observed a single time. V lost 3 bases, J lost 2 bases, and 6 bases stayed unmatched. The CDR3 extends over 16 amino acids. CDR1 SGDLS and CDR2 YYNGEE come from the germline V gene. Sequenced: naive CD4+ T cells from blood. The V gene is TRBV9, the J gene TRBJ2-1; TRBD2 aligns across 9 bases. The TCR comes from a man aged 25 to 40 with type 1 diabetes. CDR3 sequence (DNA): TGTGCCAGCAGCGCTCAAGCGGGGGGAACCTACAATGAGCAGTTCTTC. Protein product: CASSAQAGGTYNEQFF.